Listed below are T cell receptor beta chains from one sample, sequenced in a study of T cells after yellow fever vaccination. TCRdb redid the calling of the 5' RACE reads with MiXCR, one entry per CDR3 protein. The table has about 320,000 distinct CDR3 sequences, approximately 4.5% seen once. The starting material was PBMCs, obtained 15 days after the yellow fever booster vaccination. The receptors were sampled from a young man who received the YFV17D yellow fever vaccine. The CDR3 runs from the conserved cysteine through the conserved F or W. A D gene is named only where the DNA matches it firmly. Not all rows give a size; the values are once, few, many and, for expanded clones, a class.

D gene	J gene	clone size	V gene	CDR3 length	CDR3 protein	CDR3 DNA
.	TRBJ1-1	many	TRBV29-1	11	CSVHEAPEAFF	TGCAGTGTCCACGAGGCTCCAGAAGCTTTCTTT
TRBD1	TRBJ2-7	many	TRBV5-1	14	CASRAGTGGYEQYF	TGCGCCAGCAGAGCCGGGACAGGGGGCTACGAGCAGTACTTC
.	TRBJ2-5	few	TRBV15	15	CATSRGVGGQETQYF	TGTGCCACCAGCAGAGGTGTAGGGGGTCAAGAGACCCAGTACTTC
.	TRBJ2-1	.	TRBV20-1	15	CSAREPGLLPNEQFF	TGCAGTGCTAGAGAACCGGGACTCCTCCCCAATGAGCAGTTCTTC
.	TRBJ2-3	few	TRBV7-2	14	CASSPAGGTDTQYF	TGTGCCAGCAGCCCCGCCGGGGGCACAGATACGCAGTATTTT
TRBD1	TRBJ2-7	.	TRBV5-4	13	CAIAGTGGFEQYF	TGTGCCATCGCCGGGACAGGGGGCTTCGAGCAGTACTTC
.	TRBJ1-2	few	TRBV4-2	19	CASSHYSRLGAKANYGYTF	TGTGCCAGCAGCCATTATAGTCGTCTGGGGGCTAAAGCTAACTATGGCTACACCTTC
.	TRBJ1-5	few	TRBV6-2/TRBV6-3	15	CASSYSLGPYQPQHF	TGTGCCAGCAGTTACTCTCTGGGACCCTATCAGCCCCAGCATTTT
TRBD1	TRBJ1-2	many	TRBV9	14	CASSSTGQGLGYTF	TGTGCCAGCAGTTCAACTGGACAGGGCCTTGGCTACACCTTC
.	TRBJ2-2	many	TRBV5-1	15	CASSLTGTFTGELFF	TGCGCCAGCAGCTTAACCGGGACATTCACCGGGGAGCTGTTTTTT
TRBD1	TRBJ1-2	once	TRBV9	15	CASSPRDRGKEGYTF	TGTGCCAGCAGCCCCCGGGACAGGGGAAAAGAAGGCTACACCTTC
.	TRBJ2-5	many	TRBV12-3/TRBV12-4	16	CASSSHVGAGAETQYF	TGTGCCAGCAGTTCCCACGTAGGGGCAGGGGCAGAGACCCAGTACTTC
TRBD2	TRBJ2-5	few	TRBV9	15	CASSVVSGDQETQYF	TGTGCCAGCAGCGTAGTTAGCGGGGACCAAGAGACCCAGTACTTC
.	TRBJ1-2	few	TRBV24-1	13	CATSRGGDYGYTF	TGTGCCACCAGCAGGGGAGGCGACTATGGCTACACCTTC
TRBD1	TRBJ1-4	many	TRBV7-2	14	CASSPQAGGGKLFF	TGTGCCAGCAGCCCGCAGGCAGGGGGCGGGAAACTGTTTTTT
TRBD2	TRBJ2-1	few	TRBV3-1	16	CASSQGLAGTYNEQFF	TGTGCCAGCAGCCAAGGATTAGCGGGGACTTACAATGAGCAGTTCTTC
TRBD2	TRBJ2-5	few	TRBV7-3	18	CASSLTAGQRGGQETQYF	TGTGCCAGCAGCTTAACCGCTGGCCAGCGGGGGGGCCAAGAGACCCAGTACTTC
.	TRBJ2-7	few	TRBV19	14	CASSRSSGAYEQYF	TGTGCCAGTAGTAGATCTTCTGGGGCGTACGAGCAGTACTTC
TRBD1	TRBJ1-1	many	TRBV7-9	18	CASSVHKISGQMNTEAFF	TGTGCCAGCAGCGTCCATAAAATATCGGGACAGATGAACACTGAAGCTTTCTTT
.	TRBJ2-2	many	TRBV5-6	13	CASSFGSAGSCFF	.
.	TRBJ1-1	many	TRBV5-5	14	CASNPGRWNTEAFF	TGTGCCAGCAACCCGGGACGCTGGAACACTGAAGCTTTCTTT
.	TRBJ2-6	few	TRBV5-1	14	CASSSISGANVLTF	TGCGCCAGCAGCTCAATCTCTGGGGCCAACGTCCTGACTTTC
.	TRBJ1-1	.	TRBV29-1	11	CSVGGFTEAFF	TGCAGCGTTGGGGGGTTCACTGAAGCTTTCTTT
TRBD1	TRBJ2-1	many	TRBV20-1	16	CSAGERDRDFYNEQFF	TGCAGTGCCGGGGAAAGGGACAGGGATTTTTACAATGAGCAGTTCTTC
TRBD1	TRBJ2-3	few	TRBV6-2/TRBV6-3	15	CASDGQGARTDTQYF	TGTGCCAGCGATGGTCAGGGGGCCCGCACAGATACGCAGTATTTT
.	TRBJ1-6	many	TRBV6-5	16	CASSYDGRIYNSPLHF	TGTGCCAGCAGTTACGACGGACGGATATATAATTCACCCCTCCACTTT
.	TRBJ1-1	many	TRBV5-5	12	CASSRGVTEAFF	TGTGCCAGCAGCCGGGGCGTCACTGAAGCTTTCTTT
TRBD2	TRBJ2-3	many	TRBV20-1	15	CSEASGAFSTDTQYF	TGCAGTGAGGCTAGCGGGGCATTTAGCACAGATACGCAGTATTTT
.	TRBJ2-1	many	TRBV6-2/TRBV6-3	13	CASSYVGGSEQFF	TGTGCCAGCAGTTACGTGGGGGGTAGTGAGCAGTTCTTC
TRBD1	TRBJ2-3	.	TRBV29-1	23	CSVELGVLRGPGTGVLVTDTQYF	TGCAGCGTTGAGTTAGGGGTTTTGAGGGGACCCGGGACAGGGGTTTTGGTCACAGATACGCAGTATTTT
.	TRBJ1-2	.	TRBV20-1	12	CSAPDRTYGYTF	TGCAGTGCGCCGGACAGAACCTATGGCTACACCTTC
.	TRBJ2-3	many	TRBV11-2	16	CASSLVVGGATDTQYF	TGTGCCAGCAGCTTAGTTGTGGGGGGGGCCACAGATACGCAGTATTTT
.	TRBJ1-2	few	TRBV5-1	14	CASSLNGGGYGYTF	TGCGCCAGCAGCTTGAATGGGGGCGGCTATGGCTACACCTTC
.	TRBJ1-1	.	TRBV2	15	CASHLGGFYDTEAFF	TGTGCCAGCCACCTGGGGGGTTTTTATGACACTGAAGCTTTCTTT
.	TRBJ1-2	.	TRBV12-3/TRBV12-4	14	CASSLVGPVYGYTF	TGTGCCAGCAGTTTAGTTGGGCCGGTTTATGGCTACACCTTC
.	TRBJ2-2	few	TRBV4-3	16	CASSQEGSRGIGELFF	TGCGCCAGCAGCCAAGAGGGATCCAGGGGAATCGGGGAGCTGTTTTTT
.	TRBJ1-2	few	TRBV11-2	16	CASSLAVGRSNYGYTF	TGTGCCAGCAGCTTAGCAGTAGGCAGATCTAACTATGGCTACACCTTC